One sample yielded the 16 T cell receptor beta chains listed below, sequenced in a study of cytomegalovirus exposure and HLA in healthy donors. Assay used: immunoSEQ multiplex PCR; TCRdb lists only in-frame clones, some missing. The table shows approximately 170,000 clones, with roughly 89% occurring only once. The sample comprised PBMCs. Source of these receptors: a woman between 18 and 30 years old in good health and CMV-seropositive.

V gene TRBV9 combines with J gene TRBJ2-7, with D perhaps TRBD2 (5 bases). CDR1 and CDR2 from the germline V gene are SGDLS and YYNGEE. This CDR3 region has 16 residues. V was trimmed by 4 bases and J by 6 bases, leaving 23 bases between them. CDR3 sequence reads: CASSFRAPISGCEQYF. CDR3 sequence (DNA): TGTGCCAGCAGCTTCCGGGCTCCAATATCGGGATGCGAGCAGTACTTC. Full variable domain (outside the CDR3, taken from reference TRBV9 and TRBJ2-7): DSGVTQTPKHLITATGQRVTLRCSPRSGDLSVYWYQQSLDQGLQFLIQYYNGEERAKGNILERFSAQQFPDLHSELNLSSLELGDSALYFCASSFRAPISGCEQYFGPGTRLTVT.

This clone was detected only once. The chain is built from TRBV6-6 and TRBJ1-3; D not certain. The V gene lost 8 bases and the J gene lost 0 bases, with 14 bases spanning the gap. CDR3 length: 15 amino acids. Germline V lookup: CDR1 MNHNY, CDR2 SVGAGI (reference sequence). The CDR3 DNA reads TGTGCCAGCTCTAATCGGGGATACTCTGGAAACACCATATATTTT. Translated, it gives CASSNRGYSGNTIYF.

This CDR3 is CASSSERGTIYEQYF. In DNA, the CDR3 is TGTGCCAGCAGCTCCGAGCGGGGGACGATCTACGAGCAGTACTTC. The chain uses TRBV11-2 and TRBJ2-7; 8 positions agree with TRBD2. V shed 4 bases, J shed 3 bases, and the junction held 8 bases outside the gene matches. CDR3 length: 15 amino acids. Germline values: CDR1 SGHAT, CDR2 FQNNGV.

The chain links TRBV27 to TRBJ1-5; 7 bases fit TRBD1. The germline CDR1 and CDR2 sequences are MNHEY and SMNVEV (reference sequence). J gave up 5 bases and V 2 bases, and 3 bases lay outside the gene matches. The CDR3 contains 14 residues. The chain's CDR3 is CASSLARGHQPQHF. CDR3 nucleotides: TGTGCCAGCAGTTTAGCGAGGGGGCATCAGCCCCAGCATTTT.

The sample holds many counts of this clone. The chain combines TRBV7-9 with TRBJ1-2; D is ambiguous. This CDR3 has 13 residues. V was clipped by 1 base and J by 8 bases, with 11 bases between them. The germline CDR1 and CDR2 sequences are SEHNR and FQNEAQ (reference sequence). The CDR3 bases are TGTGCCAGCAGCTTAGTATTGGCCAAAGGCTACACCTTC. As protein: CASSLVLAKGYTF.

The chain joins TRBV4-1 to TRBJ2-2; tentatively, D is TRBD2 (6 bases). V lost 0 bases and J 6 bases, leaving 14 bases between the germline ends. CDR3 size: 16 residues. The germline CDR1 and CDR2 sequences are MGHRA and YSYEKL. The CDR3 loop reads CASSQDWGRRAGELFF. The CDR3 nucleotides are TGCGCCAGCAGCCAAGATTGGGGGAGGCGGGCCGGGGAGCTGTTTTTT.

The chain is built from TRBV10-1 and TRBJ1-5, with D unresolved. Trimming took off 4 bases at V and 1 base at J, with 8 bases between the two ends. The CDR3 runs to 14 residues. CDR1 and CDR2 (germline): WNHNN, SYGVQD (reference sequence). The CDR3 region has the DNA TGCGCCAGCAGTGGCCCGGGGAGCAATCAGCCCCAGCATTTT. Its protein is CASSGPGSNQPQHF.

This clone was observed a single time. The chain carries TRBV28 and TRBJ1-4; D is unresolved. In germline, CDR1 is MDHEN, CDR2 SYDVKM. The CDR3 loop spans 12 amino acids. V lost 6 bases, J lost 8 bases, and 10 bases lay in between. The CDR3 is CASSSPVEKLFF. CDR3 DNA: TGTGCCAGCAGCTCCCCTGTGGAAAAACTGTTTTTT.

The rearrangement links TRBV7-9 to TRBJ2-7, with 8 bases that match TRBD2. Losses at the gene ends were 5 bases for V and 1 base for J; bases not matched to a gene: 13. CDR1 is SEHNR and CDR2 is FQNEAQ in the germline V gene (reference sequence). The CDR3 runs 17 residues. The CDR3 nucleotides read TGTGCCAGCAGCCGCCGAGGAGCGGGGGTTCAATCCTACGAGCAGTACTTC. This codes for CASSRRGAGVQSYEQYF.

The chain combines TRBV5-6 with TRBJ2-5, with 7 bases aligning to TRBD1. This CDR3 has 15 amino acids. V was pared by 7 bases and J by 7 bases, with 16 bases of the junction left unmatched. Germline V CDR1 and CDR2: SGHDT, YYEEEE. Here the CDR3 DNA reads TGTGCCAGCGGGTTTGGCGTGCAGGGGGTGGGGACCCAGTACTTC. This codes for CASGFGVQGVGTQYF.

The rearrangement links TRBV1 to TRBJ1-5; the D call of TRBD1 is as the table states it, not checked on the DNA. TRBV1 is an annotated pseudogene. The CDR3 extends over 14 amino acids. In nucleotides, the CDR3 is TGCACCAGCAGCCGGGGGACAGTGGATCAGCCCCAGCATTTT. It encodes CTSSRGTVDQPQHF.

The chain couples TRBV11-2 to TRBJ1-4, with 9 bases fitting TRBD1. V dropped 1 base and J dropped 5; count of bases not matched to a gene: 5. Germline lookup yields CDR1 SGHAT and CDR2 FQNNGV. The CDR3 consists of 16 residues. In nucleotides, the CDR3 is TGTGCCAGCAGCTTAGGGGACAGGGTACTAAATGAAAAACTGTTTTTT. This codes for CASSLGDRVLNEKLFF.

The V and J genes are TRBV2 and TRBJ2-3; TRBD2 aligns across 8 bases. The CDR3 consists of 16 residues. Germline loops: CDR1 SNHLY, CDR2 FYNNEI. V shed 6 bases, J shed 5 bases, and the junction held 13 bases outside the gene matches. CDR3 nucleotide sequence: TGTGCCAGCAGGTCCCCAGCGGGAGTGGTGGTAGATACGCAGTATTTT. As protein: CASRSPAGVVVDTQYF.

The chain carries TRBV4-3 and TRBJ2-5, with D possibly being TRBD1 (5 bases). Looked up from germline, CDR1 is LGHNA and CDR2 is YSLEER. The CDR3 loop spans 15 amino acids. V dropped 0 bases and J dropped 1 base, with 9 bases sitting between them. The CDR3 DNA is TGCGCCAGCAGCCAAGAGTTAGGGGCCCAAGAGACCCAGTACTTC. It yields the protein CASSQELGAQETQYF.

The rearrangement links TRBV6-6 to TRBJ2-5, with 10 bases matching TRBD1. The V and J ends lost 2 bases and 3 bases, in that order; junction bases with no gene match: 3. CDR3 length equals 15 residues. Germline V CDR1 and CDR2: MNHNY, SVGAGI (reference sequence). In DNA, the CDR3 is TGTGCCAGCAGTTACGGGACAGGGGAGGAAGAGACCCAGTACTTC. Protein product: CASSYGTGEEETQYF.

The chain couples TRBV28 to TRBJ1-4, with a weak D call TRBD1 (5 bases). V lost 3 bases to trimming and J lost 7 bases, with 9 bases between them. Germline assignment: CDR1 MDHEN and CDR2 SYDVKM. The CDR3 runs to 13 residues. The CDR3 is CASSFRGTEKLFF. The CDR3 DNA sequence: TGTGCCAGCAGTTTTCGGGGGACTGAAAAACTGTTTTTT.